The present entry profiles one T cell receptor (beta chain) with its context. Different DNA sequences within this sample yield the same CDR3. Positive CCR7 selection of CD45RO-negative cells yielded the naive CD8 cells, and terminally differentiated effector memory CD45RA+ cells were excluded. Germline V gene data show CDR1 as SGHNT and CDR2 as YYREEE (reference sequence). V shed 0 bases and J shed 1 base, with 5 bases lying between them. This CDR3 is 13 amino acids long. This sample is drawn from a study of shared clonotypes between healthy human individuals. Data came from immunoSEQ multiplex PCR; TCRdb stores just in-frame clones and leaves some out. Among about 580,000 clones, 95% to 98% were seen once, and the ten largest hold approximately 0.3%.

This chain uses TRBV5-4 with TRBJ2-7; the D is unclear. Specimen: naive CD8+ T cells sorted from blood. The TCR originated in a man between 25 and 39 years old in good health. The CDR3 reads CASSLGASYEQYF. The CDR3 DNA reads TGTGCCAGCAGCTTGGGGGCGTCCTACGAGCAGTACTTC. The variable domain in full, completed from reference TRBV5-4 and TRBJ2-7, reads ETGVTQSPTHLIKTRGQQVTLRCSSQSGHNTVSWYQQALGQGPQFIFQYYREEENGRGNFPPRFSGLQFPNYSSELNVNALELDDSALYLCASSLGASYEQYFGPGTRLTVT.